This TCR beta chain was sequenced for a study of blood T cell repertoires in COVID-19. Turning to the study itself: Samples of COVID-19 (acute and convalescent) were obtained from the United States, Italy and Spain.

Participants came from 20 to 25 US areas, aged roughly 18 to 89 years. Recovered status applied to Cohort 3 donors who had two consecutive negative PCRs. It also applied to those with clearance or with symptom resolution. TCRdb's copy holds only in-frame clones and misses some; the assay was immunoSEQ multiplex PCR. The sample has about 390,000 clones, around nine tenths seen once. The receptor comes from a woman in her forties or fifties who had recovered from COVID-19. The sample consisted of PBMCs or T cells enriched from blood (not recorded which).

CDR3 in DNA: TGTGCCAGCAGTTGGGTACAGGGCTCCTATAATTCACCCCTCCACTTT. Translation: CASSWVQGSYNSPLHF. The J gene is TRBJ1-6, the V gene TRBV7-2, with D perhaps matching TRBD1 (6 bases). The CDR3 spans 16 residues. The V and J ends lost 6 bases and 0 bases respectively, with 12 bases between them. CDR1 SGHTA and CDR2 FQGNSA come from the germline V gene.